This T cell receptor beta chain was captured by sequencing in a study of blood T cell repertoires in COVID-19. Authors' methods: Reference gene primer amplification yielded estimated nucleated cell counts. Profiling relied on immunoSEQ multiplex PCR, and the TCRdb table lists in-frame clones only, not all of them. The V and J calls and clone size come from that table; D and trimming were worked out from the DNA. The sample includes approximately 500,000 clones, 88% of them seen just once. Recovery among Cohort 3 donors was established by two negative PCRs, clearance, or symptom resolution. The clonotype comes from a woman in her thirties or forties who had recovered from COVID-19. The material sequenced was PBMCs or T cells enriched from blood (not recorded which).

CDR3 protein: CASSLEPGQGKTQYF. In nucleotides, the CDR3 is TGTGCCAGCAGCTTAGAACCGGGACAGGGTAAGACCCAGTACTTC. The chain has TRBV5-6 and TRBJ2-5; 9 bases are shared with TRBD1. V gave up 2 bases and J gave up 6 bases; unmatched junction bases: 8. CDR1 and CDR2 from the germline V gene are SGHDT and YYEEEE. The length of the CDR3 is 15 residues.